One and the same sample provided the 3 T cell receptor beta chains below, sequenced in a study of early T cells in non-severe SARS-CoV-2 infection. TCRdb re-derived calls from the 5' RACE reads in MiXCR, one entry per CDR3 protein. Of around 31,000 distinct CDR3 sequences listed, roughly 9.7% are singletons. The specimen was whole blood. Source of these receptors: an adult who was a healthcare worker with PCR-confirmed SARS-CoV-2 infection or an uninfected control (not recorded which).

This clonotype was seen a few times. This chain uses TRBV20-1 with TRBJ2-7, with D possibly TRBD1 on 5 matching bases. The germline gives CDR1 DFQATT, CDR2 SNEGSKA (reference sequence). CDR3 size: 14 residues. V dropped 3 bases and J dropped 3 bases, with 15 bases sitting between them. The CDR3 reads CSARGGQGRYEQYF. The CDR3, as DNA: TGCAGTGCTAGGGGCGGACAAGGACGCTACGAGCAGTACTTC.

In this sample, this clonotype turned up a few times. V is TRBV2 and J is TRBJ1-4; D perhaps matches TRBD1 (5 bases). V was cut by 3 bases and J by 12 bases, with 11 bases left in between. The CDR3 sequence is 12 residues long. Germline-derived CDR1 and CDR2 are SNHLY and FYNNEI. CDR3 nucleotide sequence: TGTGCCAGCAGTGACCATAGGGGAGAACTGTTTTTT. Protein product: CASSDHRGELFF. The full variable domain, completed using reference TRBV2 and TRBJ1-4, is EPEVTQTPSHQVTQMGQEVILRCVPISNHLYFYWYRQILGQKVEFLVSFYNNEISEKSEIFDDQFSVERPDGSNFTLKIRSTKLEDSAMYFCASSDHRGELFFGSGTQLSVL.

This clonotype was observed a handful of times. Here the CDR3 reads CSARSPWGSGTEAFF. CDR3 sequence (DNA): TGCAGTGCTAGGTCCCCTTGGGGGTCGGGCACTGAAGCTTTCTTT. The rearrangement links TRBV20-1 to TRBJ1-1; possible D gene TRBD1, 5 bases. Germline CDR1 reads DFQATT; CDR2 reads SNEGSKA (reference sequence). Trimming shortened V by 3 bases and J by 4 bases, and 18 bases separated the two germline ends. The CDR3 spans 15 residues.